This is a list of T cell receptor beta chains from one sample in a study of blood T cells in healthy people across ages. Each CDR3 protein is one row after TCRdb ran MiXCR on the 5' RACE reads. Of some 750,000 distinct CDR3 sequences detected, about 20% appear once; the ten largest clones hold roughly a fifth. The specimen sequenced was blood. Receptors were obtained from a man in his 70s in good health. CDR3s include the opening cysteine and the closing phenylalanine or tryptophan. The D gene is left open where the match is weak. For some rows the clone size is stated as once, few or many, or as a class when expanded; others skip it.

CDR3 DNA	CDR3 protein	D gene	clone size	V gene	J gene
TGTGCCAGCAGTTTTCCAGACACCCACACTGAAGCTTTCTTT	CASSFPDTHTEAFF	-	few	TRBV28	TRBJ1-1
TGTGCCAGCAGCTTAGGCCTAGCGGGAGGGTATGATGAGCAGTTCTTC	CASSLGLAGGYDEQFF	TRBD2	many	TRBV7-2	TRBJ2-1
TGTGCCAGCATAGGGAGCTCCTACAATGAGCAGTTCTTC	CASIGSSYNEQFF	-	few	TRBV28	TRBJ2-1
TGTGCCAGCGAACTACGGGGTCAAGAGACCCAGTACTTC	CASELRGQETQYF	-	-	TRBV3-1	TRBJ2-5
TGTGCCAGCAGCTTGGATGTTCCAGATACGCAGTATTTT	CASSLDVPDTQYF	-	-	TRBV5-6	TRBJ2-3
TGCAGTGCTATATTGCCTAGCGGGAGCTACGAGCAGTACTTC	CSAILPSGSYEQYF	TRBD2	-	TRBV20-1	TRBJ2-7
TGTGCCAGCAGCTTAGACCCCGGGACGGCGTTTGTCTACACCTTC	CASSLDPGTAFVYTF	-	-	TRBV7-2	TRBJ1-2
TGTGCCAGCAGCTTAGCCGCTCGGAACTACAATGAGCAGTTCTTC	CASSLAARNYNEQFF	-	-	TRBV7-2	TRBJ2-1
TGTGCCAGTAGTACCGGACTATTAGTCGCCAGCACAGATACGCAGTATTTT	CASSTGLLVASTDTQYF	-	once	TRBV19	TRBJ2-3
TGTGCCAGCAGCTTCGGACGGGCAGAGACCCAGTACTTC	CASSFGRAETQYF	-	-	TRBV7-2	TRBJ2-5
TGTGCCAGCAGCGTAGACTACGGGACAGATACGCAGTATTTT	CASSVDYGTDTQYF	-	few	TRBV9	TRBJ2-3
TGTGCCAGCAGCCCGCTATATGGTGGCTACACCTTC	CASSPLYGGYTF	-	few	TRBV12-3/TRBV12-4	TRBJ1-2
TGCGCCAGCAGCCGGGACAGGTCCTTCGAGCAGTACTTC	CASSRDRSFEQYF	TRBD1	few	TRBV5-1	TRBJ2-7
TGCGCCAGCAGTGACCCTCGGAATGAGCAGTTCTTC	CASSDPRNEQFF	-	-	TRBV10-1	TRBJ2-1
TGCGCCAGCAGCCGCAATACCGGGACTCACATGGGGGAGACCCAGTACTTC	CASSRNTGTHMGETQYF	-	few	TRBV4-3	TRBJ2-5
TGTGCCAGCAGTTTACCCAGGGGGATCGGAGATGAGCAGTTCTTC	CASSLPRGIGDEQFF	TRBD1	-	TRBV28	TRBJ2-1
TGTGCCAGCAGAGAACAGGGGGCTTGGCAGCCCCAGCATTTT	CASREQGAWQPQHF	TRBD1	-	TRBV9	TRBJ1-5
TGTGCCAGCAGTGCTATGGGGGGAGCTGAAGCTTTCTTT	CASSAMGGAEAFF	-	-	TRBV6-1	TRBJ1-1
TGTGCCAGCTCACCACCAGCCCTAAGCACAGATACGCAGTATTTT	CASSPPALSTDTQYF	-	few	TRBV18	TRBJ2-3
TGTGCCAGCAGCCAAGCGGGATTTGAGGCGCGCGAGACCCAGTACTTC	CASSQAGFEARETQYF	-	once	TRBV4-2	TRBJ2-5